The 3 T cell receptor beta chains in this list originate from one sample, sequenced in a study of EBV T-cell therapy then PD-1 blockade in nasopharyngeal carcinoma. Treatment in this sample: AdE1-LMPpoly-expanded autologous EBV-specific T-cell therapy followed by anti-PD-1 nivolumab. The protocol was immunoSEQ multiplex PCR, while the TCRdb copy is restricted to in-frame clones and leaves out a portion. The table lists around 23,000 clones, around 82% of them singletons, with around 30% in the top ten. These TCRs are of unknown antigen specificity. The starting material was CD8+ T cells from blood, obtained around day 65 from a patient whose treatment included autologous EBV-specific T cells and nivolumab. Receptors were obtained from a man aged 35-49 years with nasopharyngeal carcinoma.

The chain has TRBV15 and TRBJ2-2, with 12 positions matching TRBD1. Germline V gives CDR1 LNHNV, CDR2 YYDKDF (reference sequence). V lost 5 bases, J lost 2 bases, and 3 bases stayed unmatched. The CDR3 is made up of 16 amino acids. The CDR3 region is CATSRGTGGNTGELFF. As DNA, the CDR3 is TGTGCCACCAGCCGCGGGACAGGGGGCAACACCGGGGAGCTGTTTTTT.

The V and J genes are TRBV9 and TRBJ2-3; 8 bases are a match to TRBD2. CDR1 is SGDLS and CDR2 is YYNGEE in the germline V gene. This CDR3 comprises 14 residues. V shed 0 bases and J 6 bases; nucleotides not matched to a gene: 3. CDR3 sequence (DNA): TGTGCCAGCAGCGTAGGAGCGGGGGCGGATACGCAGTATTTT. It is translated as CASSVGAGADTQYF.

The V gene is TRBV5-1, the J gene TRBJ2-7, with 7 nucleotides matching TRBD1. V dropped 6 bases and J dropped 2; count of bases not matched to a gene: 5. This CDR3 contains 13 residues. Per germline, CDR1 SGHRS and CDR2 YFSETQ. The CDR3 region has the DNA TGCGCCAGCATGGGACAGCGCGCCTACGAGCAGTACTTC. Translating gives CASMGQRAYEQYF.